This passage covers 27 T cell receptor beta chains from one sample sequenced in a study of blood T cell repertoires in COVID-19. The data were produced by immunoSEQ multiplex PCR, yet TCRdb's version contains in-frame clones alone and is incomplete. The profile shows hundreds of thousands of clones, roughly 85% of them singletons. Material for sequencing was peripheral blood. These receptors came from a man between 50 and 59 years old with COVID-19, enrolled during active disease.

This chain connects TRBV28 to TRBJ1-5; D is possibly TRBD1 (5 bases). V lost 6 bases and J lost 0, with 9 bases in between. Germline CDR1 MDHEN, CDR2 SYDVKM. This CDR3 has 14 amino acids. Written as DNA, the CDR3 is TGTGCCAGCAGAGGCCAGGGTAGCAATCAGCCCCAGCATTTT. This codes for CASRGQGSNQPQHF.

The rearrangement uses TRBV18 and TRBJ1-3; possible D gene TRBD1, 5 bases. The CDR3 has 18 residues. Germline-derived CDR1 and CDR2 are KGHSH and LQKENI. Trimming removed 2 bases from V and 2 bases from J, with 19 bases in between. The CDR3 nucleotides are TGTGCCAGCTCACCAAGAAGGGGCAATGATGGCACTGGAAACACCATATATTTT. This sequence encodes CASSPRRGNDGTGNTIYF.

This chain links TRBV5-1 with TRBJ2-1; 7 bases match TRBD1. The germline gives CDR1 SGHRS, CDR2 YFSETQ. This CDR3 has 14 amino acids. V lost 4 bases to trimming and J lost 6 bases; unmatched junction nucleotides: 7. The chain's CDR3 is CASSLFDRANEQFF. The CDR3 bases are TGCGCCAGCAGCCTCTTCGACAGGGCCAATGAGCAGTTCTTC.

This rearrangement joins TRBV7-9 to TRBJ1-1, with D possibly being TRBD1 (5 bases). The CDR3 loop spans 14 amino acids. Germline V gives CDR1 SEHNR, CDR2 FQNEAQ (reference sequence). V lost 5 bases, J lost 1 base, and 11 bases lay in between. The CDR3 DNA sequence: TGTGCCAGCAGCCTCATGACAGAGAACACTGAAGCTTTCTTT. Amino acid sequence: CASSLMTENTEAFF.

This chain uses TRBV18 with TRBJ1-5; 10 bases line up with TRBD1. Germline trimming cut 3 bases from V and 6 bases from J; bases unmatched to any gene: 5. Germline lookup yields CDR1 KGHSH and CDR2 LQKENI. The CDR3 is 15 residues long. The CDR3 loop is CASSPGTGVGQPQHF. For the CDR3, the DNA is TGTGCCAGCTCACCGGGGACAGGGGTTGGTCAGCCCCAGCATTTT. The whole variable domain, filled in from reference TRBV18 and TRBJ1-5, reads NAGVMQNPRHLVRRRGQEARLRCSPMKGHSHVYWYRQLPEEGLKFMVYLQKENIIDESGMPKERFSAEFPKEGPSILRIQQVVRGDSAAYFCASSPGTGVGQPQHFGDGTRLSIL.

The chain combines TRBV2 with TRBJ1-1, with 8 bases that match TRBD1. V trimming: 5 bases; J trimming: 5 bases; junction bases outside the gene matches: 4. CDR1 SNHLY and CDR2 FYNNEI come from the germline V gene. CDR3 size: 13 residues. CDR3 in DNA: TGTGCCAGCAGTATGGACAGGGCTACTGAAGCTTTCTTT. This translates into CASSMDRATEAFF.

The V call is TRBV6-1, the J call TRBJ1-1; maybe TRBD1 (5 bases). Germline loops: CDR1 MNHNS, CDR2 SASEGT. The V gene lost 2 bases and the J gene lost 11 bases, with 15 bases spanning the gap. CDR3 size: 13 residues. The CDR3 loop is CASSESAGLLAFF. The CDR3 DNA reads TGTGCCAGCAGTGAATCGGCAGGGCTGTTGGCTTTCTTT.

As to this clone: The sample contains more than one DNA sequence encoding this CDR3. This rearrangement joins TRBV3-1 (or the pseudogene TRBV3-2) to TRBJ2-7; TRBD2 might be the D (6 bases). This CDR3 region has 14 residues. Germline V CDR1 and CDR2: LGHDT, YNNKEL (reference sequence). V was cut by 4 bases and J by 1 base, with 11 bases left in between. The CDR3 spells CASSPLGGSYEQYF. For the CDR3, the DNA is TGTGCCAGCAGCCCCCTCGGGGGTTCCTACGAGCAGTACTTC.

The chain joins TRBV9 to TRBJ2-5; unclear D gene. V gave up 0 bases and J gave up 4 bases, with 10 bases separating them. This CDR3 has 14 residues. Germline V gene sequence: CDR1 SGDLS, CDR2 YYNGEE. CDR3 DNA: TGTGCCAGCAGCGTAGCTCCTAAAACAGAGACCCAGTACTTC. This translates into CASSVAPKTETQYF.

CDR3 sequence (DNA): TGTGCCACCAGTGAGGGACTAGCGGGGGTGGAGACCCAGTACTTC. Protein: CATSEGLAGVETQYF. The genes are TRBV24-1 and TRBJ2-5; 14 positions match TRBD2. This CDR3 has 15 residues. Unmatched junction bases numbered 2, after V lost 4 bases and J lost 5 bases. Germline lookup yields CDR1 KGHDR and CDR2 SFDVKD.

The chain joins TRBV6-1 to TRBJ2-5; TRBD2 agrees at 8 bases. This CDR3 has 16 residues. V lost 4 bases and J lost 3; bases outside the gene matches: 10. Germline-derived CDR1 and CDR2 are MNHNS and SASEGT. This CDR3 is CASSVGGATAKETQYF. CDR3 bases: TGTGCCAGCAGTGTCGGGGGGGCCACAGCCAAAGAGACCCAGTACTTC.

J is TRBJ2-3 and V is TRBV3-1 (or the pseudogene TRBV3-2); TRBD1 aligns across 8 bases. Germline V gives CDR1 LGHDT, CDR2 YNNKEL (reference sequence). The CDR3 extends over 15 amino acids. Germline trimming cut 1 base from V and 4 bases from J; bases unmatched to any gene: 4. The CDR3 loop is CASSQGTGRADTQYF. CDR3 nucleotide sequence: TGTGCCAGCAGCCAAGGGACAGGGCGGGCAGATACGCAGTATTTT.

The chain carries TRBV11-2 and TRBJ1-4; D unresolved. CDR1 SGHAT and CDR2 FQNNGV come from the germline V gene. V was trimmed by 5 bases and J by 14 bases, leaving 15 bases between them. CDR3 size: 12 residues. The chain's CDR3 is CASSVAKGGLFF. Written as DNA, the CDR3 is TGTGCCAGCAGCGTCGCGAAAGGCGGGCTGTTTTTT.

The CDR3 here is CASSPTTSGTDTQYF. The CDR3 DNA follows: TGCGCCAGCAGTCCAACGACTAGCGGCACAGATACGCAGTATTTT. The V and J genes are TRBV10-2 and TRBJ2-3; TRBD2 matches at 8 bases. The CDR3 covers 15 residues. CDR1 and CDR2 (germline): WSHSY, SAAADI. V was pared by 5 bases and J by 1 base, with 5 bases of the junction left unmatched.

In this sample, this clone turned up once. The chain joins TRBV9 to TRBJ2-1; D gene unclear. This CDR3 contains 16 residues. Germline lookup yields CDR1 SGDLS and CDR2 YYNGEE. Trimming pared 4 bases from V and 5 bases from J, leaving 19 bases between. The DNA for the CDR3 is TGTGCCAGCAGCCCAAGCTCGGGTCAGCTAAACAATGAGCAGTTCTTC. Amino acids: CASSPSSGQLNNEQFF.

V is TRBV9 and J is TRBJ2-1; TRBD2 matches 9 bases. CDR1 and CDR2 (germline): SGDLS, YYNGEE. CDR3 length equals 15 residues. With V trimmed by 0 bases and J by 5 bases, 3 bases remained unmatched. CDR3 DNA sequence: TGTGCCAGCAGCGTAGACCTAGCGGGGAACAATGAGCAGTTCTTC. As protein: CASSVDLAGNNEQFF.

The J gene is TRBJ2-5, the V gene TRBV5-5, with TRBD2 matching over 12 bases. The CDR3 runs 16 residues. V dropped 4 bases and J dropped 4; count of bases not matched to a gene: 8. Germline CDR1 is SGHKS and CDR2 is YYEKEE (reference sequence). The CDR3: CASSARTSGAAETQYF. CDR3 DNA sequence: TGTGCCAGCAGCGCAAGGACTAGCGGGGCGGCAGAGACCCAGTACTTC.

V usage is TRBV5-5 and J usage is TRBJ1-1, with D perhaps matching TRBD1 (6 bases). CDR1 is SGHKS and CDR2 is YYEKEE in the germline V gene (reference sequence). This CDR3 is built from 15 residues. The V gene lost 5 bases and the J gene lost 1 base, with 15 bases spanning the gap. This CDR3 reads CASSKFGTQNTEAFF. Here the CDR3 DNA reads TGTGCCAGCAGTAAGTTCGGGACACAGAACACTGAAGCTTTCTTT.

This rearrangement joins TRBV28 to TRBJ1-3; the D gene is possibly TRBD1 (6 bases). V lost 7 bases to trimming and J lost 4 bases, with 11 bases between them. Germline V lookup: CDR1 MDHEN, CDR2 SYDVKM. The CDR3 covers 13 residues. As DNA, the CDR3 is TGTGCCAGCAAACTGGGGGCCGGAAACACCATATATTTT. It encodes CASKLGAGNTIYF.

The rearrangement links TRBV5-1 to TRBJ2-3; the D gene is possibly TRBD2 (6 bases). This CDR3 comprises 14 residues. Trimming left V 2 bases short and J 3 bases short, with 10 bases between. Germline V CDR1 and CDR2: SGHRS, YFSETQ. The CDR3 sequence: CASSLLADTDTQYF. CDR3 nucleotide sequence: TGCGCCAGCAGCTTACTAGCTGATACAGATACGCAGTATTTT.

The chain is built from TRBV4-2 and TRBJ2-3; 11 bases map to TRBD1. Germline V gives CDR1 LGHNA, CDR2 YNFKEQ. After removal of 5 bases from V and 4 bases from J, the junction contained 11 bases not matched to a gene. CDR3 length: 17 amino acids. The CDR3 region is CASSSTLGTGGSDTQYF. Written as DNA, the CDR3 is TGTGCCAGCAGCTCCACGCTTGGGACAGGGGGTTCAGATACGCAGTATTTT.

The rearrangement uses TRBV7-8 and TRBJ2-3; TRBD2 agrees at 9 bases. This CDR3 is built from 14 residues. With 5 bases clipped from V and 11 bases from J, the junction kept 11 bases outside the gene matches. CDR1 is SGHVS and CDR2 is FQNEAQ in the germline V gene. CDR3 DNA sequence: TGTGCCAGCAGCCAGGGACTAGCAGAAAGGGGGCAGTATTTT. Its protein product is CASSQGLAERGQYF.

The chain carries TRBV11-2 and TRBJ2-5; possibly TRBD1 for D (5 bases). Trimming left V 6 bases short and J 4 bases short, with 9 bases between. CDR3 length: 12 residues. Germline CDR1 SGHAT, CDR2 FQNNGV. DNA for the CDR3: TGTGCCAGCAGACAGGAAACAGAGACCCAGTACTTC. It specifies CASRQETETQYF.

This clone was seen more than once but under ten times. The CDR3 here is CASSLGSTGGSTEAFF. CDR3 DNA sequence: TGCGCCAGCAGCTTGGGAAGTACCGGCGGTAGTACTGAAGCTTTCTTT. This chain links TRBV5-1 with TRBJ1-1; D unresolved. The V and J ends lost 0 bases and 5 bases respectively, with 17 bases between them. The CDR3 totals 16 residues. The germline V gene encodes CDR1 SGHRS and CDR2 YFSETQ.

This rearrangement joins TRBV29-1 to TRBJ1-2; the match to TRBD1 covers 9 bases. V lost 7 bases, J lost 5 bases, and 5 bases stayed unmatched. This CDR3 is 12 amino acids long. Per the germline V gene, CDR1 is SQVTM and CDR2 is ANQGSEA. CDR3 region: CSGLDRGYGYTF. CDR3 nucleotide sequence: TGCAGCGGCCTGGACAGGGGTTATGGCTACACCTTC.

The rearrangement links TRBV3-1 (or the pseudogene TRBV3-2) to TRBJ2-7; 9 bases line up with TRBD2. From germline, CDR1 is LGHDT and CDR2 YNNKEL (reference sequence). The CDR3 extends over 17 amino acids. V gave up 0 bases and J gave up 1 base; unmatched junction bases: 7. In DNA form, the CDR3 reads TGTGCCAGCAGCCAAGAGTTGGGACTAGCAGTTTCCTACGAGCAGTACTTC. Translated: CASSQELGLAVSYEQYF.

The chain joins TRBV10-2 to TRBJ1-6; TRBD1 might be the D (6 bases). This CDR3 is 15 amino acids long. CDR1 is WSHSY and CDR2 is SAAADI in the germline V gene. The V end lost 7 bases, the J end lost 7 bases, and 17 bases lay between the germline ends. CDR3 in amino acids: CASIINRVGNSPLHF. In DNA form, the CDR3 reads TGCGCCAGCATCATAAACAGGGTTGGGAATTCACCCCTCCACTTT.